A selection of T cell receptor beta chains follows, all from one sample in a study of T-cell reconstitution after alpha-beta-depleted transplantation in children. Via MiXCR, TCRdb re-called the PCR reads, giving one row per CDR3 protein. The repertoire includes hundreds of thousands of distinct CDR3 sequences, over 10% of them detected once, and 2.2% sits in the top ten. The sample here was PBMCs, mostly from graft donor cells, taken 360 days after TCRalphabeta/CD19-depleted stem cell transplant. The source of these receptors is a male patient under 18 who had a stem cell transplant for acute myeloid leukemia, so the T cells may come from the graft donor. Both conserved end residues are part of each CDR3. Fields, in order: clone size, CDR3 length, D gene, J gene, V gene, CDR3 DNA, CDR3 protein. The D gene is left open where the match is weak. Size tells how often a clone was seen (once, few, many) or the class of an expanded clone, and some rows leave it out.

clone size: few; CDR3 length: 14; D gene: TRBD1; J gene: TRBJ2-2; V gene: TRBV7-2; CDR3 DNA: TGTGCCAGCAGCTTAGGACAGGGCACCCTGGAGCTGTTTTTT; CDR3 protein: CASSLGQGTLELFF
clone size: -; CDR3 length: 16; D gene: -; J gene: TRBJ2-1; V gene: TRBV15; CDR3 DNA: TGTGCCACCAGCAGAGTTGCCGGACCCCTAAGCAATGAGCAGTTCTTC; CDR3 protein: CATSRVAGPLSNEQFF
clone size: many; CDR3 length: 15; D gene: TRBD2; J gene: TRBJ2-5; V gene: TRBV6-5; CDR3 DNA: TGTGCCAGCAGTACCGAGCGGGAGTGGCAAGAGACCCAGTACTTC; CDR3 protein: CASSTEREWQETQYF
clone size: -; CDR3 length: 15; D gene: -; J gene: TRBJ2-1; V gene: TRBV29-1; CDR3 DNA: TGCAGCGTTGGGGGGACTCGGTCAAACTACAATGAGCAGTTCTTC; CDR3 protein: CSVGGTRSNYNEQFF
clone size: -; CDR3 length: 16; D gene: TRBD2; J gene: TRBJ2-2; V gene: TRBV4-2; CDR3 DNA: TGTGCCAGCAGCCAAGAGGCACTAGCGTTGACCGGGGAGCTGTTTTTT; CDR3 protein: CASSQEALALTGELFF
clone size: -; CDR3 length: 16; D gene: -; J gene: TRBJ2-1; V gene: TRBV18; CDR3 DNA: TGTGCCAGCTCGTATGTTGACAGTCCTTCCTACAATGAGCAGTTCTTC; CDR3 protein: CASSYVDSPSYNEQFF
clone size: -; CDR3 length: 17; D gene: -; J gene: TRBJ2-5; V gene: TRBV7-9; CDR3 DNA: TGTGCCAGCAGCTTATCGGAGGGCACAGGCTTCCAAGAGACCCAGTACTTC; CDR3 protein: CASSLSEGTGFQETQYF
clone size: -; CDR3 length: 15; D gene: -; J gene: TRBJ2-7; V gene: TRBV7-6; CDR3 DNA: TGTGCCAGCAGCTTAGGAGGCGACGTCAAGTACGAGCAGTACTTC; CDR3 protein: CASSLGGDVKYEQYF
clone size: -; CDR3 length: 18; D gene: -; J gene: TRBJ2-3; V gene: TRBV4-1; CDR3 DNA: TGCGCCAGCAGCCAATGGGGCAGGGGCCCTCGGTCTACAGATACGCAGTATTTT; CDR3 protein: CASSQWGRGPRSTDTQYF
clone size: -; CDR3 length: 18; D gene: -; J gene: TRBJ1-6; V gene: TRBV28; CDR3 DNA: TGTGCCAGCAGTTTATTGATCGATACGAGCTCCTATAATTCACCCCTCCACTTT; CDR3 protein: CASSLLIDTSSYNSPLHF
clone size: few; CDR3 length: 14; D gene: -; J gene: TRBJ2-7; V gene: TRBV28; CDR3 DNA: TGTGCCAGCAGTTTCCCCCACAGGGCCAACGAGCAGTACTTC; CDR3 protein: CASSFPHRANEQYF
clone size: many; CDR3 length: 15; D gene: -; J gene: TRBJ2-1; V gene: TRBV2; CDR3 DNA: TGTGCCAGCAGTGAAGCTTCGAACCACTACAATGAGCAGTTCTTC; CDR3 protein: CASSEASNHYNEQFF
clone size: -; CDR3 length: 15; D gene: TRBD2; J gene: TRBJ2-7; V gene: TRBV6-2/TRBV6-3; CDR3 DNA: TGTGCCAGCAGTTATCAACTAGCGGGAGTTTACGAGCAGTACTTC; CDR3 protein: CASSYQLAGVYEQYF
clone size: -; CDR3 length: 15; D gene: TRBD1; J gene: TRBJ2-5; V gene: TRBV5-6; CDR3 DNA: TGTGCCAGCAGCTTACAGGGGAATTGGGCAGAGACCCAGTACTTC; CDR3 protein: CASSLQGNWAETQYF
clone size: -; CDR3 length: 12; D gene: -; J gene: TRBJ2-7; V gene: TRBV7-8; CDR3 DNA: TGTGCCAGCAGCCACCCCCGGCACGAGCAGTACTTC; CDR3 protein: CASSHPRHEQYF
clone size: -; CDR3 length: 14; D gene: -; J gene: TRBJ2-3; V gene: TRBV12-3/TRBV12-4; CDR3 DNA: TGTGCCAGCAGTTTGCTGGGGCCCACAGATACGCAGTATTTT; CDR3 protein: CASSLLGPTDTQYF
clone size: few; CDR3 length: 13; D gene: -; J gene: TRBJ2-5; V gene: TRBV29-1; CDR3 DNA: TGCAGCGTTCCGAGGCAGGCCTCGGAGACCCAGTACTTC; CDR3 protein: CSVPRQASETQYF
clone size: -; CDR3 length: 16; D gene: -; J gene: TRBJ2-6; V gene: TRBV5-6; CDR3 DNA: TGTGCCAGCAGAACAAGAGGAAAGGCTGGGGCCAACGTCCTGACTTTC; CDR3 protein: CASRTRGKAGANVLTF
clone size: -; CDR3 length: 13; D gene: TRBD1; J gene: TRBJ2-7; V gene: TRBV20-1; CDR3 DNA: TGCAGTGCACCGAGGGACAGATCGTTAGAGCAGTACTTC; CDR3 protein: CSAPRDRSLEQYF
clone size: few; CDR3 length: 15; D gene: -; J gene: TRBJ2-1; V gene: TRBV20-1; CDR3 DNA: TGCAGTGCTAGAGATGGAGGGCTTCCCTACAATGAGCAGTTCTTC; CDR3 protein: CSARDGGLPYNEQFF